This TCR beta chain was sequenced during a study of blood T cell repertoires in COVID-19 (TCRdb year 2020). With regard to the full study: Samples from collaborators originated in the United States, Italy and Spain and spanned both the acute and convalescent phases of COVID-19. The material from the prospective study consisted of cDNA or gDNA derived from T cells, B-cell-depleted T cells, or PBMCs. Deeply sampled blood TCRbeta repertoires from subjects exposed to, actively infected with, or recovered from COVID-19 were included in the dataset. A freely available public database, intended as a resource for researchers studying the immune response to SARS-CoV-2, is where the repertoires were released. Samples came from the ongoing ImmuneRACE study (first 160 participants) plus 1,254 subjects from 6 global collaborators. Nearly every sample came with metadata listing a de-identified subject ID, COVID-19 status, age in years and sex. Where HLA class I and class II types were available, the types were taken from metadata supplied by the sample provider, not from assay-based typing.

The immunoSEQ Assay, a bias-controlled multiplex PCR, was used to amplify TCRbeta CDR3 regions from genomic DNA. The study's processing was this. The number of nucleated cells in each sample was estimated by amplification of reference gene primers within the assay. To quantify the absolute abundance of each unique TCRbeta CDR3 rearrangement, sequence reads were collapsed and filtered. For each sample, productive Simpson clonality was calculated as the square root of Simpson's diversity index across productive rearrangements. The clones in this table, taken by TCRdb from immuneACCESS, are in-frame only. Not every clone is retained; where verified, under half of the shortfall comes from an unresolved V gene, and the cause of the rest is unknown. V, J and clone size reflect that table, while D and trimming were determined from the DNA. The table for this sample lists hundreds of thousands of clones; 88% of them were counted only once. The top ten clonotypes cover around 0.67% of the sample.

Each collaborating institution followed its own protocols to collect whole blood in K2EDTA tubes. For TCRbeta analysis, collaborators shipped samples as frozen whole blood, isolated PBMCs, or DNA extracted from either of those sample types. Worth noting for this clone: The specificity of this receptor is unknown. Base qualities are missing; no much larger clone stands one base away.

V and J are truncated by 2 bases and 7 bases respectively, leaving an intervening sequence of 6 bases. The CDR3 starts with the cysteine, ends with the phenylalanine, and has 11 residues. Just the 33-base CDR3 DNA is kept, in frame starting at base 1. Via the germline V gene, CDR1 is MNHEY and CDR2 SVGEGT. Overall study results and their limits: The amount of clinical and demographic metadata varied by source and participant and was provided uncurated.

The rearranged chain carries TRBV6-2 or TRBV6-3 and TRBJ2-7; a confident D gene designation cannot be given. The source of this sequence is a human donor in a cohort sampled during active COVID-19. The sequencing input was peripheral blood. The DNA sequence is given as TGTGCCAGCAGTTACCCCCAGGAGCAGTACTTC. It is translated as CASSYPQEQYF.